These 10 T cell receptor beta chains came from one sample sequenced in a study of blood T cell repertoires in COVID-19. Measured with immunoSEQ multiplex PCR; TCRdb has only the in-frame clones, and not every one. The profile covers under 300,000 clones, with 90% appearing a single time and under 2.5% taken by the ten largest. Sequences were obtained from peripheral blood. The origin of the receptors is an older woman with COVID-19, enrolled during active disease.

The gene calls are TRBV6-1 and TRBJ2-7, with 7 bases fitting TRBD2. The CDR3 is 13 residues long. Trimming took 0 bases from V and 6 from J; bases not matched to a gene: 2. CDR1 is MNHNS and CDR2 is SASEGT in the germline V gene. The CDR3 DNA follows: TGTGCCAGCAGTGAAGCTCGGGGGGTCGAGCAGTACTTC. As protein: CASSEARGVEQYF.

The rearrangement joins TRBV19 to TRBJ1-5; 7 nucleotides line up with TRBD1. The J segment lost 11 bases and the V segment lost 5 bases, leaving 12 bases of the junction unmatched. Germline CDR1 LNHDA, CDR2 SQIVND (reference sequence). This CDR3 spans 14 amino acids. The CDR3 is CASSLTGELETQHF. CDR3 bases: TGTGCCAGTAGTCTTACAGGGGAGTTGGAGACCCAGCATTTT.

This clone has only one observation. The gene calls are TRBV11-3 and TRBJ1-6; no definite D call. V lost 5 bases and J lost 6, with 20 bases in between. Germline lookup yields CDR1 SGHNT and CDR2 YENEEA. The CDR3 sequence is 17 residues long. CDR3 in DNA: TGTGCCAGCAGCCAACCGTCAGAAATAGAGCGTAATTCACCCCTCCACTTT. Its translation is CASSQPSEIERNSPLHF.

The count of this clone is one. Other DNA sequences from this sample encode an identical CDR3 as well. This chain joins TRBV9 and TRBJ1-4; D ambiguous. This CDR3 spans 14 amino acids. Trimming took off 4 bases at V and 4 bases at J, with 11 bases between the two ends. The germline V gene encodes CDR1 SGDLS and CDR2 YYNGEE. CDR3 sequence reads: CASSPRGDNEKLFF. CDR3 nucleotides: TGTGCCAGCAGCCCTCGCGGGGATAATGAAAAACTGTTTTTT.

The V and J genes are TRBV14 and TRBJ1-6, with 10 bases matching TRBD1. V dropped 5 bases and J dropped 5; count of bases not matched to a gene: 6. The CDR3 totals 16 residues. Per germline, CDR1 SGHDN and CDR2 FVKESK. The CDR3 sequence: CASSRRTGGHNSPLHF. CDR3 coding DNA: TGTGCCAGCAGCAGACGGACAGGGGGGCATAATTCACCCCTCCACTTT.

This chain connects TRBV9 to TRBJ2-1; D perhaps matches TRBD1 (6 bases). The V gene's germline CDR1 is SGDLS and CDR2 YYNGEE. The length of the CDR3 is 15 residues. Between the trimmed V and J ends, which lost 3 bases and 4 bases, there was a span of 14 bases. The chain's CDR3 is CASSAQGTRYNEQFF. In DNA, the CDR3 is TGTGCCAGCAGCGCTCAGGGGACAAGATACAATGAGCAGTTCTTC.

The chain employs TRBV4-2 and TRBJ1-2, with 8 nucleotides matching TRBD1. With 4 bases clipped from V and 8 bases from J, the junction kept 6 bases outside the gene matches. CDR1 and CDR2 from the germline V gene are LGHNA and YNFKEQ. The CDR3 is 13 residues long. The CDR3, as DNA: TGTGCCAGCAGCCCAGACAGGGGTGGAGGCTACACCTTC. Its translation is CASSPDRGGGYTF.

The chain has TRBV29-1 and TRBJ1-2; D ambiguous. V was cut by 4 bases and J by 0 bases, with 9 bases left in between. Germline V gives CDR1 SQVTM, CDR2 ANQGSEA. The CDR3 runs 13 residues. The CDR3 sequence is CSVVSPSNYGYTF. DNA for the CDR3: TGCAGCGTTGTTAGTCCGTCTAACTATGGCTACACCTTC. Combining the CDR3 with reference TRBV29-1 and TRBJ1-2 gives the whole variable domain SAVISQKPSRDICQRGTSLTIQCQVDSQVTMMFWYRQQPGQSLTLIATANQGSEATYESGFVIDKFPISRPNLTFSTLTVSNMSPEDSSIYLCSVVSPSNYGYTFGSGTRLTVV.

The chain has TRBV19 and TRBJ1-5; 10 positions match TRBD1. J lost 4 bases, V lost 4 bases, and 13 bases had no gene match. From germline, CDR1 is LNHDA and CDR2 SQIVND (reference sequence). The CDR3 is made up of 18 amino acids. In DNA form, the CDR3 reads TGTGCCAGTAGTACCACAAAGACAGGGGGCAAAAGAAATCAGCCCCAGCATTTT. Its translation: CASSTTKTGGKRNQPQHF.

CDR3 coding DNA: TGTGCCAGCAGACCTACCCCCGGGACAGGGGGCTTCTATGGCTACACCTTC. This sequence encodes CASRPTPGTGGFYGYTF. This chain uses TRBV28 with TRBJ1-2; 12 bases map to TRBD1. This CDR3 region has 17 residues. Per the germline V gene, CDR1 is MDHEN and CDR2 is SYDVKM. The trim removed 6 bases at V and 4 bases at J, leaving 12 bases unmatched.